This TCR beta chain was recovered during a study of cytomegalovirus exposure and HLA in healthy donors. Points from the study as a whole: What was likely a sequencing artifact was a cluster of highly shared sequence variants. A few V segments could not be told apart, such as TRBV6-2 and TRBV6-3, and were left out. The presence/absence work took it that sequencing depth was about the same across donors.

With regard to this clone: Its antigen is not identified.

Germline CDR1 is PRHDT and CDR2 is FYEKMQ (reference sequence). The CDR3 is made up of 17 amino acids. The trim removed 6 bases at V and 5 bases at J, leaving 12 bases unmatched. 60 Vbeta and 13 Jbeta primers were used in PCR. The protocol was immunoSEQ multiplex PCR, while the TCRdb copy is restricted to in-frame clones and leaves out a portion. The table has under 250,000 clones, 70% to 80% seen once; the top ten hold about 1.9%. Each donor was healthy, and each was a bone marrow donor. Sequencing used PBMCs. The chain combines TRBV13 with TRBJ2-5, with 13 bases matching TRBD2. The sequence was obtained from a man in his thirties or forties in good health and CMV-seronegative. The CDR3 is CASSQRTSGSWGETQYF. DNA of the CDR3: TGTGCCAGCAGTCAAAGGACTAGCGGGAGTTGGGGGGAGACCCAGTACTTC.